Reported below is one T cell receptor beta chain. Antigen: not known. The sample comes from a study of Graves' ophthalmopathy and Graves' hyperthyroidism. Study outcomes and limitations: A 13-signature model separated ophthalmopathy from stable hyperthyroidism, reaching 85% to 90% sensitivity and less than 82% specificity cross-validated.

Researchers turned away patients with other autoimmune diseases, uncontrolled infections, pregnancy or lactation. TCR beta CDR3 amplification used RNA transcripts. RT-PCR was first run with HTBI primers, then multiplex PCR in a second round. TCRdb reanalysed the multiplex PCR reads using MiXCR and keeps one entry per CDR3 protein. The data show 210,000 or so distinct CDR3 sequences, with roughly 29% seen just once and about 9.1% held by the top ten. The CDR3 is made up of 12 amino acids. V lost 1 base and J lost 11, with 11 bases in between. Germline loops: CDR1 SGHTA, CDR2 FQGNSA. This TCR was sampled from a man aged 45-65 years with Graves' ophthalmopathy. The V call is TRBV7-2, the J call TRBJ2-5, with a possible D match to TRBD1 (5 bases). Source material: peripheral blood. The CDR3 here is CASSLGVKGQYF. The CDR3 coding sequence is TGTGCCAGCAGCTTAGGGGTCAAGGGGCAGTACTTC.